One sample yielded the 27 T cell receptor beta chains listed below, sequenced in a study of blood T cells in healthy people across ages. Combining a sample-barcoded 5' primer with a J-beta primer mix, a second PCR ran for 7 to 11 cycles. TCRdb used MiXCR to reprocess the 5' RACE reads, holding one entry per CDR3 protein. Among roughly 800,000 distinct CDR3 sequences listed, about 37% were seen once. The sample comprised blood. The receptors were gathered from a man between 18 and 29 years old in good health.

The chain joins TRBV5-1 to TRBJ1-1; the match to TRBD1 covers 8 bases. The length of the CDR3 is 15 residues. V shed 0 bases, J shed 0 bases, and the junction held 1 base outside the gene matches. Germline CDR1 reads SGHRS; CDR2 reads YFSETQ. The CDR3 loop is CASSLGDRMNTEAFF. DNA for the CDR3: TGCGCCAGCAGCTTGGGGGACAGGATGAACACTGAAGCTTTCTTT. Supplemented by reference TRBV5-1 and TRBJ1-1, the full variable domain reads KAGVTQTPRYLIKTRGQQVTLSCSPISGHRSVSWYQQTPGQGLQFLFEYFSETQRNKGNFPGRFSGRQFSNSRSEMNVSTLELGDSALYLCASSLGDRMNTEAFFGQGTRLTVV.

CDR3 protein: CASSSPPGQNLANEQYF. DNA for the CDR3: TGTGCCAGCAGCTCGCCCCCTGGGCAGAACCTTGCGAATGAGCAGTACTTC. This rearrangement joins TRBV13 to TRBJ2-7; no firm D call. This CDR3 has 17 residues. V dropped 4 bases and J dropped 7 bases, with 26 bases sitting between them. Germline CDR1 is PRHDT and CDR2 is FYEKMQ (reference sequence).

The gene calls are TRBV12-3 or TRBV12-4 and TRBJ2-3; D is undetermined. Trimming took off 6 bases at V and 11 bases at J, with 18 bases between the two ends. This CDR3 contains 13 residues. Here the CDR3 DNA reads TGTGCCAGCAGGGGTTCTCGCACAGATGTGCAGTATTTT. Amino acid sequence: CASRGSRTDVQYF.

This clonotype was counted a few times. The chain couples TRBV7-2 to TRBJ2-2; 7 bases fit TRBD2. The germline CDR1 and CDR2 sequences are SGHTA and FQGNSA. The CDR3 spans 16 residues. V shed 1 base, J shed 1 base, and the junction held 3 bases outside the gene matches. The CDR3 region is CASSLGAGENTGELFF. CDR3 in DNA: TGTGCCAGCAGCTTAGGGGCGGGGGAGAACACCGGGGAGCTGTTTTTT.

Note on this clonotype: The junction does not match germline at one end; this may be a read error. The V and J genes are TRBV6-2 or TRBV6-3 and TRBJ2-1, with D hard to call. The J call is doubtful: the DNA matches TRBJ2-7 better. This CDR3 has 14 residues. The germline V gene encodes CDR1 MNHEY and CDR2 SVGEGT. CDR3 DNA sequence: TGTACCAGCAGTTACGCCGTCCGCGTTTACGAGCAGTACTTC. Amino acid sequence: CTSSYAVRVYEQYF.

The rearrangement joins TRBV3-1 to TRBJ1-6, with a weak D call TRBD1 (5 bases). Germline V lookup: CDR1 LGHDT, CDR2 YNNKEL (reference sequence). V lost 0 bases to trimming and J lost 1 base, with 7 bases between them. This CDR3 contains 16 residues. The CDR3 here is CASSQEGGSYNSPLHF. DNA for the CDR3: TGTGCCAGCAGCCAAGAGGGGGGGTCCTATAATTCACCCCTCCACTTT. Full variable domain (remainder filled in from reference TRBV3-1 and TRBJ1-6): DTAVSQTPKYLVTQMGNDKSIKCEQNLGHDTMYWYKQDSKKFLKIMFSYNNKELIINETVPNRFSPKSPDKAHLNLHINSLELGDSAVYFCASSQEGGSYNSPLHFGNGTRLTVT.

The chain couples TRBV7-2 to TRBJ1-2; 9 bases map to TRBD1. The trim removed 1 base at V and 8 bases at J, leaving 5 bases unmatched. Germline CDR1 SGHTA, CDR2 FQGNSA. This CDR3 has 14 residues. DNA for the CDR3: TGTGCCAGCAGCTTAGGTGGGACAGGGAACGGCTACACCTTC. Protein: CASSLGGTGNGYTF.

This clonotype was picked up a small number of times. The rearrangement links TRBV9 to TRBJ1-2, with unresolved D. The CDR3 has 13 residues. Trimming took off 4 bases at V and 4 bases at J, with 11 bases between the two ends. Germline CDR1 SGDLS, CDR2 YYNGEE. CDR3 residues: CASSFRTGYGYTF. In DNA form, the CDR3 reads TGTGCCAGCAGCTTCAGGACGGGCTATGGCTACACCTTC.

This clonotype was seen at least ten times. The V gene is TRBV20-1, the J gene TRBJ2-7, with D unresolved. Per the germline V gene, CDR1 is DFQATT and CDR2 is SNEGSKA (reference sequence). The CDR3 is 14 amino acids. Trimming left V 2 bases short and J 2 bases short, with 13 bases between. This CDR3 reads CSARRLRVPYEQYF. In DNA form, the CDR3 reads TGCAGTGCTAGACGCCTGCGAGTCCCCTACGAGCAGTACTTC.

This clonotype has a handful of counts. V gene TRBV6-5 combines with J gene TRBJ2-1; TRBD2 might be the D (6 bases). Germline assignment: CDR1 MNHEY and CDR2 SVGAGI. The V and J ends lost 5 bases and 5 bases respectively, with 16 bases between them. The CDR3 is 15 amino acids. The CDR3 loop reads CASSPMGGFHNEQFF. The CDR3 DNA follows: TGTGCCAGCAGTCCCATGGGGGGATTTCACAATGAGCAGTTCTTC.

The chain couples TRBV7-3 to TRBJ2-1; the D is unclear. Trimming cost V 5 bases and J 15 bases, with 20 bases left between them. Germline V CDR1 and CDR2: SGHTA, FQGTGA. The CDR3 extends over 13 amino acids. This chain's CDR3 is CASSPTLTSQRFF. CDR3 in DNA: TGTGCCAGCAGCCCCACCTTAACTTCCCAGAGGTTCTTC.

CDR3 sequence: CSLVGGGAKRTDTQYF. The CDR3 coding sequence is TGCAGTTTAGTCGGCGGGGGGGCCAAGCGCACAGATACGCAGTATTTT. The chain uses TRBV20-1 and TRBJ2-3; 9 bases match TRBD2. Unmatched junction bases numbered 13, after V lost 8 bases and J lost 1 base. Germline CDR1 is DFQATT and CDR2 is SNEGSKA (reference sequence). This CDR3 contains 16 residues.

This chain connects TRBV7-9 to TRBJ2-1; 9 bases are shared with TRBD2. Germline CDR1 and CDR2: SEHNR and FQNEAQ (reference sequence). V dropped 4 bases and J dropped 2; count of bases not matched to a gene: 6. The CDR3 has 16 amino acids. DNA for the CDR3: TGTGCCAGCAGCTCCATAGCGGGAGTTACCTACAATGAGCAGTTCTTC. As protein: CASSSIAGVTYNEQFF.

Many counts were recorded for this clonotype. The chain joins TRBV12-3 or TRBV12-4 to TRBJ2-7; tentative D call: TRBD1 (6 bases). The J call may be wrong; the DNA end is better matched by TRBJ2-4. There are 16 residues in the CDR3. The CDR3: CASSLGDTGSGDIQYF. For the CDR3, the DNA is TGTGCCAGCAGTCTGGGGGACACAGGGAGTGGGGACATTCAGTACTTC.

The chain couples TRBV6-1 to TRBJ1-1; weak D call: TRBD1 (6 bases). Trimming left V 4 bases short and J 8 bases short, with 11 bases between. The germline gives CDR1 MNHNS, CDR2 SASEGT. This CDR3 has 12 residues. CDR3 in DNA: TGTGCCAGCAGTGCAGGGACACCCGAAGCTTTCTTT. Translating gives CASSAGTPEAFF.

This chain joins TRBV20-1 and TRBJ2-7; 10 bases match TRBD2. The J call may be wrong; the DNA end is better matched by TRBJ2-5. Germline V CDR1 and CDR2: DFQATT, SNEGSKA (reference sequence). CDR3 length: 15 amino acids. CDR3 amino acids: CSARGTSESTGTQYF. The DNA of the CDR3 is TGCAGTGCTAGGGGGACTAGCGAGTCGACGGGGACCCAGTACTTC.

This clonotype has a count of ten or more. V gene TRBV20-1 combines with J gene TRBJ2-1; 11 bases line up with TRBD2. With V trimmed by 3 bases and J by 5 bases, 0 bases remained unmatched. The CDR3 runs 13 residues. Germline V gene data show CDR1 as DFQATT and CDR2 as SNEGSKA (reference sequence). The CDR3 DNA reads TGCAGTGCTAGGACTAGCGGGGACAATGAGCAGTTCTTC. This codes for CSARTSGDNEQFF.

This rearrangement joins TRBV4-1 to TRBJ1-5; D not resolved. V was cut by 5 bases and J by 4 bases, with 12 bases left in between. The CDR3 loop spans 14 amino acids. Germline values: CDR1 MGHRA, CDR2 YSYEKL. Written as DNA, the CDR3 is TGCGCCAGCAGCACAGAACAGTTTAATCAGCCCCAGCATTTT. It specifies CASSTEQFNQPQHF.

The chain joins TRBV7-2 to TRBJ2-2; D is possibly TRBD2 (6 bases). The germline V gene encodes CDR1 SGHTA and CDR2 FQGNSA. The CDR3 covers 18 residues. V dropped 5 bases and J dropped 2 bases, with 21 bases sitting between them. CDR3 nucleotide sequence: TGTGCCAGCAGCCGAACCTCCCAGGGCGGGGTTAACACCGGGGAGCTGTTTTTT. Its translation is CASSRTSQGGVNTGELFF.

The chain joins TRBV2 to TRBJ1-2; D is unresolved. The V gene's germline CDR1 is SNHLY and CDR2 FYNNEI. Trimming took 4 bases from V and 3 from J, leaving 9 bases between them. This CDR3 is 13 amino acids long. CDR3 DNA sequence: TGTGCCAGCAGTGGTGGCAAGGACTATGGCTACACCTTC. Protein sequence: CASSGGKDYGYTF.

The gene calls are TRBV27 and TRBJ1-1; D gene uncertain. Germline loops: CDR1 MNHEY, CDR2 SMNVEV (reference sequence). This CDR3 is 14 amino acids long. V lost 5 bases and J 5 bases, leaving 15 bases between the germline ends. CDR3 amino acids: CASSPTTGGTEAFF. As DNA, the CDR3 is TGTGCCAGCAGTCCAACCACGGGCGGGACTGAAGCTTTCTTT.

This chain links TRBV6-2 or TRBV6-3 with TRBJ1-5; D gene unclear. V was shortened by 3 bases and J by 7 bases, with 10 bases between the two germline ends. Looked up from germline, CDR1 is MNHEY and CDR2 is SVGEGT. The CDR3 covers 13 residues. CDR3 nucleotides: TGTGCCAGCAGTTATTTGTCAGGCCAGCCCCAGCATTTT. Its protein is CASSYLSGQPQHF.

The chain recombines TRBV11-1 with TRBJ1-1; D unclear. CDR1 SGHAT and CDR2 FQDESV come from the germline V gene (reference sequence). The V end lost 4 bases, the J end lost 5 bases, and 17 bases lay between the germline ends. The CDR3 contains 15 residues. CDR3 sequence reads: CASSYGELSGTEAFF. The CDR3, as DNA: TGTGCCAGCAGCTACGGAGAATTGAGCGGGACTGAAGCTTTCTTT.

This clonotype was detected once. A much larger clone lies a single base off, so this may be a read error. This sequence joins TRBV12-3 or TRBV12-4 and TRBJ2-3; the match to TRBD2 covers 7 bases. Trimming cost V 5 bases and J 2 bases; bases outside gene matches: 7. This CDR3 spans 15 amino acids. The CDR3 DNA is TGTGCCAGCAGTCGAGCGGGGAGACCCACAGATACGCAGTATTTT. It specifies CASSRAGRPTDTQYF.

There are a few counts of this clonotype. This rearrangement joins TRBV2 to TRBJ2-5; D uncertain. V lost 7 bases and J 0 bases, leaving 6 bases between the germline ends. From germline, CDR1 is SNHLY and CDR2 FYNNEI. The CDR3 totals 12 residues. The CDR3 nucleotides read TGTGCCAGCATCGACTACCAAGAGACCCAGTACTTC. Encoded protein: CASIDYQETQYF.

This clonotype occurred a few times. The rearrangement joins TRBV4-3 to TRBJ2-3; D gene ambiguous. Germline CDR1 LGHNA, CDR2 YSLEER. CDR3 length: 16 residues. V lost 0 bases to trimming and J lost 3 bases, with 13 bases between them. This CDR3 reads CASSQDVQPGTDTQYF. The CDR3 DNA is TGCGCCAGCAGCCAAGATGTCCAACCTGGAACAGATACGCAGTATTTT.

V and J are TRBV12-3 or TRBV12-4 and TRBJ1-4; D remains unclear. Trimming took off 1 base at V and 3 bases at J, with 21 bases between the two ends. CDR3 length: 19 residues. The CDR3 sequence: CASSLELIAGRSANEKLFF. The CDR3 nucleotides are TGTGCCAGCAGTTTAGAATTGATTGCCGGTAGATCAGCTAATGAAAAACTGTTTTTT.